A few counts support the clone carrying this T cell receptor (beta chain). Its target is unknown. This sample was taken from a study of cytomegalovirus exposure and HLA in healthy donors. Study conclusions and caveats: Despite most TCR sequences being rare, some public TCRs occurred in many donors. An apparent linkage of common viral pathogens to several of the most significant clusters emerged in a later analysis.

V was trimmed by 3 bases and J by 1 base, leaving 21 bases between them. The germline V gene has CDR1 MDHEN and CDR2 SYDVKM. The CDR3 sequence is 19 residues long. PCR was performed using 60 Vbeta and 13 Jbeta primers. Data came from immunoSEQ multiplex PCR; TCRdb stores just in-frame clones and leaves some out. The sample yields roughly 100,000 clones, over 70% seen once. The sample taken for sequencing was PBMCs. This clonotype was obtained from a woman in her forties in good health and CMV-seropositive. This rearrangement joins TRBV28 to TRBJ1-4; maybe TRBD1 (5 bases). The CDR3 bases are TGTGCCAGCAGTTTCGAACGACCTCCGGGGGTCGGAACTAATGAAAAACTGTTTTTT. Translating gives CASSFERPPGVGTNEKLFF.